This entry features one T cell receptor (beta chain) sequence. The PCR used 60 V beta and 13 J beta primers. The protocol was immunoSEQ multiplex PCR, while the TCRdb copy is restricted to in-frame clones and leaves out a portion. The sample records about 64,000 clones, 82% being singletons. The sample is drawn from a study of glioma-infiltrating T cells after dendritic cell vaccination. Germline V CDR1 and CDR2: MNHEY, SMNVEV (reference sequence). V lost 4 bases, J lost 1 base, and 4 bases stayed unmatched. This CDR3 contains 16 residues. This clonotype was sampled from a human donor with glioblastoma. The chain employs TRBV27 and TRBJ2-2; 9 bases agree with TRBD1. The material was blood, obtained before dendritic cell vaccination. The DNA for the CDR3 is TGTGCCAGCAGTTCCGCGGGACAGGGGAACACCGGGGAGCTGTTTTTT. Translation gives CASSSAGQGNTGELFF.